Below, 15 T cell receptor beta chains from the same sample are listed, as sequenced in a study of cytomegalovirus exposure and HLA in healthy donors. Vbeta (60) and Jbeta (13) primers were used in the PCR. Repertoires were generated with immunoSEQ multiplex PCR, while TCRdb's copy carries only in-frame clones and drops some. Here the sample spans over 100,000 clones, 60% to 85% being singletons. Sequencing used PBMCs. Source of these receptors: a woman under 40 in good health and CMV-seropositive.

V usage is TRBV5-4 and J usage is TRBJ2-3; TRBD2 matches at 10 bases. Germline values: CDR1 SGHNT, CDR2 YYREEE (reference sequence). The CDR3 length is 14 residues. The trim removed 6 bases at V and 1 base at J, leaving 2 bases unmatched. The CDR3 DNA follows: TGTGCCAGCAATAGCGGGGGGCGCACAGATACGCAGTATTTT. Encoded protein: CASNSGGRTDTQYF.

This chain links TRBV10-2 with TRBJ1-1; D unresolved. V was shortened by 8 bases and J by 1 base, with 14 bases between the two germline ends. This CDR3 contains 14 residues. Germline CDR1 reads WSHSY; CDR2 reads SAAADI. The CDR3 sequence: CASGGNSGNTEAFF. The CDR3 nucleotides are TGCGCCAGCGGAGGGAACAGCGGGAACACTGAAGCTTTCTTT.

The chain is built from TRBV19 and TRBJ2-1; 8 nucleotides match TRBD1. This CDR3 has 16 amino acids. The ends lost 7 bases at V and 2 bases at J; junction bases unmatched: 10. Per germline, CDR1 LNHDA and CDR2 SQIVND (reference sequence). CDR3 coding DNA: TGTGCCAGTATAGGAGGGGGGACAGGTACCTACAATGAGCAGTTCTTC. Translation gives CASIGGGTGTYNEQFF.

The chain recombines TRBV7-6 with TRBJ2-5; weak D call: TRBD2 (7 bases). Trimming took 0 bases from V and 1 from J, leaving 12 bases between them. Per germline, CDR1 SGHVS and CDR2 FNYEAQ. CDR3 length: 16 amino acids. The CDR3: CASSLAGAGAQETQYF. DNA for the CDR3: TGTGCCAGCAGCTTAGCGGGGGCGGGGGCCCAAGAGACCCAGTACTTC.

This clone was observed a handful of times. The J gene is TRBJ1-2, the V gene TRBV5-1, with D perhaps TRBD1 (5 bases). This CDR3 comprises 14 residues. The germline V gene has CDR1 SGHRS and CDR2 YFSETQ. Between the trimmed V and J ends, which lost 4 bases and 6 bases, there was a span of 16 bases. This CDR3 is CASSDPPAGNGYTF. CDR3 bases: TGCGCCAGCAGCGACCCTCCGGCAGGGAATGGCTACACCTTC.

The chain carries TRBV15 and TRBJ1-1; 9 nucleotides align to TRBD1. Germline CDR1 is LNHNV and CDR2 is YYDKDF (reference sequence). The V and J ends lost 0 bases and 3 bases, in that order; junction bases with no gene match: 2. The CDR3 runs 15 residues. CDR3 sequence: CATSRDHRGHTEAFF. The CDR3 DNA is TGTGCCACCAGCAGAGACCACAGGGGGCACACTGAAGCTTTCTTT.

Only one count was recorded for this clone. Here the CDR3 reads CASSKRLAKETQYF. The CDR3 coding sequence is TGTGCCAGCAGCAAAAGATTAGCGAAAGAGACCCAGTACTTC. The chain links TRBV6-5 to TRBJ2-5; D is possibly TRBD2 (5 bases). V gave up 6 bases and J gave up 3 bases, with 14 bases separating them. From germline, CDR1 is MNHEY and CDR2 SVGAGI. CDR3 size: 14 residues.

There are many counts of this clone. The chain combines TRBV19 with TRBJ2-7, with TRBD2 matching over 8 bases. Looked up from germline, CDR1 is LNHDA and CDR2 is SQIVND (reference sequence). The CDR3 is 16 amino acids. V lost 5 bases and J lost 2; bases outside the gene matches: 11. CDR3 in DNA: TGTGCCAGTAGTTGGACCGGGGGGGCTTCTCCCTACGAGCAGTACTTC. This encodes CASSWTGGASPYEQYF. Based on the CDR3 plus reference TRBV19 and TRBJ2-7, the full variable domain is DGGITQSPKYLFRKEGQNVTLSCEQNLNHDAMYWYRQDPGQGLRLIYYSQIVNDFQKGDIAEGYSVSREKKESFPLTVTSAQKNPTAFYLCASSWTGGASPYEQYFGPGTRLTVT.

The chain recombines TRBV2 with TRBJ1-3; D is unresolved. Per the germline V gene, CDR1 is SNHLY and CDR2 is FYNNEI. V lost 4 bases and J 0 bases, leaving 10 bases between the germline ends. CDR3 length: 15 residues. CDR3 coding DNA: TGTGCCAGCAGTGCCCCTTCGAGCTCTGGAAACACCATATATTTT. This sequence encodes CASSAPSSSGNTIYF.

V and J are TRBV18 and TRBJ1-4, with D possibly matching TRBD1 (5 bases). From germline, CDR1 is KGHSH and CDR2 LQKENI. Trimming pared 1 base from V and 2 bases from J, leaving 14 bases between. CDR3 length: 17 residues. The CDR3 region is CASSPLGHTDTNEKLFF. CDR3 bases: TGTGCCAGCTCACCACTGGGGCATACAGATACTAATGAAAAACTGTTTTTT. The full variable domain, completed using reference TRBV18 and TRBJ1-4, is NAGVMQNPRHLVRRRGQEARLRCSPMKGHSHVYWYRQLPEEGLKFMVYLQKENIIDESGMPKERFSAEFPKEGPSILRIQQVVRGDSAAYFCASSPLGHTDTNEKLFFGSGTQLSVL.

The genes are TRBV6-4 and TRBJ1-5; a possible D gene is TRBD1 (6 bases). Germline V gives CDR1 MRHNA, CDR2 SNTAGT. V shed 2 bases and J shed 0 bases, with 14 bases lying between them. CDR3 size: 17 residues. Written as DNA, the CDR3 is TGTGCCAGCAGTGACGACGGCCAAGGGGGTAGCAATCAGCCCCAGCATTTT. Protein product: CASSDDGQGGSNQPQHF.

The V and J genes are TRBV5-1 and TRBJ2-1; 9 bases agree with TRBD2. Germline CDR1 SGHRS, CDR2 YFSETQ. This CDR3 comprises 14 residues. The J segment lost 5 bases and the V segment lost 7 bases, leaving 7 bases of the junction unmatched. The CDR3 loop is CASWNSGGDNEQFF. CDR3 sequence (DNA): TGCGCCAGCTGGAATAGCGGGGGTGACAATGAGCAGTTCTTC.

The rearrangement joins TRBV29-1 to TRBJ1-6, with D perhaps matching TRBD1 (5 bases). Trimming pared 5 bases from V and 7 bases from J, leaving 12 bases between. CDR1 is SQVTM and CDR2 is ANQGSEA in the germline V gene. This CDR3 is built from 13 residues. Written as DNA, the CDR3 is TGCAGCGTTCAAAAGGGGTCAAATTCACCCCTCCACTTT. It encodes CSVQKGSNSPLHF.

The chain joins TRBV29-1 to TRBJ2-5; D is possibly TRBD1 (5 bases). Germline V gives CDR1 SQVTM, CDR2 ANQGSEA. CDR3 length equals 10 residues. Trimming took off 4 bases at V and 13 bases at J, with 13 bases between the two ends. The CDR3 region has the DNA TGCAGCGTTGGGGGCCAAGCTTGGTACTTC. Translating gives CSVGGQAWYF.

Of note for this clone: Other DNA sequences in the sample encode the same CDR3. This rearrangement joins TRBV5-1 to TRBJ2-7, with D possibly matching TRBD2 (5 bases). Germline V gene data show CDR1 as SGHRS and CDR2 as YFSETQ. The CDR3 loop spans 13 amino acids. V lost 3 bases to trimming and J lost 0 bases, with 7 bases between them. The CDR3 DNA follows: TGCGCCAGCAGCTCGGGGTCCTCCTACGAGCAGTACTTC. This gives the protein CASSSGSSYEQYF.